This entry lists 4 T cell receptor beta chains sequenced from one sample in a study of shared clonotypes between healthy human individuals. Sequencing used immunoSEQ multiplex PCR; TCRdb keeps in-frame clones, though not all of them. The data contain over a million clones, roughly 97% of them singletons. Specimen: naive CD4+ T cells sorted from blood. Subset denoted: CD45RA+ positively selected. The receptors were sampled from a young man in good health.

The chain carries TRBV7-7 and TRBJ1-1; D is perhaps TRBD1 (6 bases). Trimming removed 4 bases at V and 5 bases at J, with 11 bases between. Germline lookup yields CDR1 SSHAT and CDR2 FNYEAQ (reference sequence). The CDR3 totals 13 residues. The CDR3 spells CASSWSRGTEAFF. The CDR3 DNA reads TGTGCCAGCAGCTGGTCTAGGGGGACTGAAGCTTTCTTT.

The chain joins TRBV18 to TRBJ1-2; the match to TRBD1 covers 7 bases. V lost 3 bases, J lost 8 bases, and 6 bases stayed unmatched. This CDR3 is 13 amino acids long. Germline CDR1 and CDR2: KGHSH and LQKENI. CDR3 nucleotide sequence: TGTGCCAGCTCACCTGACAGGGTGCGGGGCTACACCTTC. Protein product: CASSPDRVRGYTF.

A word on this clone: At the DNA level, this CDR3 is encoded by other sequences in the same sample as well. V is TRBV7-2 and J is TRBJ2-7, with 8 nucleotides matching TRBD2. CDR1 SGHTA and CDR2 FQGNSA come from the germline V gene. The length of the CDR3 is 14 residues. J was trimmed by 3 bases and V by 0 bases; bases with no gene match: 1. The CDR3 here is CASSLAAGGYEQYF. The DNA of the CDR3 is TGTGCCAGCAGCTTAGCCGCGGGAGGCTACGAGCAGTACTTC.

V is TRBV5-1 and J is TRBJ2-2; D is perhaps TRBD1 (6 bases). The V gene lost 4 bases and the J gene lost 4 bases, with 11 bases spanning the gap. This CDR3 region has 14 residues. CDR1 and CDR2 (germline): SGHRS, YFSETQ. CDR3 in DNA: TGCGCCAGCAGCGCCACACAGGGCACCGGGGAGCTGTTTTTT. It codes for CASSATQGTGELFF.